The 20 T cell receptor beta chains below were found in one sample sequenced in a study of blood T cells in healthy people across ages. Primed by a sample-barcoded 5' primer and a J-beta primer mix, a second PCR proceeded for about 6 to 11 cycles. TCRdb processed the 5' RACE reads anew with MiXCR; each CDR3 protein has one entry. Altogether roughly 1,500,000 distinct CDR3 sequences are present, around two fifths being singletons, with the ten largest covering approximately 7.9%. The sample comprised blood. These receptors came from a woman aged 18-29 years in good health.

The chain carries TRBV7-2 and TRBJ2-3; D uncertain. V lost 5 bases to trimming and J lost 4 bases, with 16 bases between them. Germline V gene lookup returns CDR1 SGHTA and CDR2 FQGNSA. The CDR3 runs to 15 residues. CDR3 sequence: CASSPSPLGADTQYF. DNA for the CDR3: TGTGCCAGCAGCCCCAGCCCCCTCGGAGCAGATACGCAGTATTTT.

The chain is built from TRBV29-1 and TRBJ1-2; D ambiguous. The germline gives CDR1 SQVTM, CDR2 ANQGSEA. V was cut by 6 bases and J by 0 bases, with 8 bases left in between. This CDR3 is 12 amino acids long. The CDR3 sequence is CSVRVPNYGYTF. The CDR3 region has the DNA TGCAGCGTCCGAGTACCTAACTATGGCTACACCTTC. Full variable domain (outside the CDR3, taken from reference TRBV29-1 and TRBJ1-2): SAVISQKPSRDICQRGTSLTIQCQVDSQVTMMFWYRQQPGQSLTLIATANQGSEATYESGFVIDKFPISRPNLTFSTLTVSNMSPEDSSIYLCSVRVPNYGYTFGSGTRLTVV.

V is TRBV12-3 or TRBV12-4 and J is TRBJ1-5; 11 nucleotides line up with TRBD1. The trim removed 6 bases at V and 1 base at J, leaving 14 bases unmatched. The CDR3 contains 19 residues. DNA for the CDR3: TGTGCCAGCAGAAGCGGGACAGGGGGTATAGGGGAAAGCAATCAGCCCCAGCATTTT. Translated: CASRSGTGGIGESNQPQHF.

The chain uses TRBV27 and TRBJ2-5; 10 bases fit TRBD1. Trimming removed 2 bases from V and 0 bases from J; junction bases left unmatched: 0. The CDR3 contains 15 residues. Germline V gene lookup returns CDR1 MNHEY and CDR2 SMNVEV (reference sequence). The CDR3 bases are TGTGCCAGCAGTTTAGGACAGGGGGACCAAGAGACCCAGTACTTC. Encoded protein: CASSLGQGDQETQYF.

The chain couples TRBV3-1 to TRBJ2-6; no reliable D call. V dropped 4 bases and J dropped 2 bases, with 18 bases sitting between them. The CDR3 loop spans 18 amino acids. Germline-derived CDR1 and CDR2 are LGHDT and YNNKEL (reference sequence). The CDR3 loop is CASSPIRQVFPGANVLTF. As DNA, the CDR3 is TGTGCCAGCAGCCCGATACGGCAGGTTTTTCCTGGGGCCAACGTCCTGACTTTC. Filled out from reference TRBV3-1 and TRBJ2-6, the complete variable domain reads DTAVSQTPKYLVTQMGNDKSIKCEQNLGHDTMYWYKQDSKKFLKIMFSYNNKELIINETVPNRFSPKSPDKAHLNLHINSLELGDSAVYFCASSPIRQVFPGANVLTFGAGSRLTVL.

The J gene is TRBJ2-3, the V gene TRBV7-8; D is perhaps TRBD2 (5 bases). Trimming removed 5 bases at V and 0 bases at J, with 12 bases between. CDR3 length: 15 residues. In germline, CDR1 is SGHVS, CDR2 FQNEAQ. DNA for the CDR3: TGTGCCAGCAGCGACTACTTTCGTAGCACAGATACGCAGTATTTT. Protein: CASSDYFRSTDTQYF.

V is TRBV7-9 and J is TRBJ2-1, with D perhaps TRBD2 (5 bases). The V and J ends lost 2 bases and 6 bases respectively, with 20 bases between them. The germline V gene has CDR1 SEHNR and CDR2 FQNEAQ (reference sequence). The CDR3 runs 17 residues. The CDR3, as DNA: TGTGCCAGCAGCTTAAGGGCCGGGAACCGACATAGCAATGAGCAGTTCTTC. Residues: CASSLRAGNRHSNEQFF.

This clonotype was counted a few times. V usage is TRBV5-1 and J usage is TRBJ1-1; D might be TRBD1 (6 bases). Trimming took 4 bases from V and 1 from J, leaving 14 bases between them. The CDR3 totals 15 residues. Germline CDR1 reads SGHRS; CDR2 reads YFSETQ. The CDR3 here is CASSPRGARNTEAFF. In DNA form, the CDR3 reads TGCGCCAGCAGCCCGAGGGGGGCGAGGAACACTGAAGCTTTCTTT.

As regards this clonotype: This sequence may be a read error, since a much larger clone differs from it by one base. This rearrangement joins TRBV14 to TRBJ2-7; D unresolved. V lost 5 bases, J lost 6 bases, and 8 bases lay in between. The CDR3 extends over 11 amino acids. Per germline, CDR1 SGHDN and CDR2 FVKESK. The CDR3 DNA is TGTGCCAGCAGCAAAGTACCCGAGCAGTACTTC. Protein product: CASSKVPEQYF. Full variable domain (missing parts from reference TRBV14 and TRBJ2-7): EAGVTQFPSHSVIEKGQTVTLRCDPISGHDNLYWYRRVMGKEIKFLLHFVKESKQDESGMPNNRFLAERTGGTYSTLKVQPAELEDSGVYFCASSKVPEQYFGPGTRLTVT.

This chain uses TRBV6-1 with TRBJ2-7, with 7 nucleotides matching TRBD2. The DNA matches TRBJ2-4 better at its end, which makes the J call doubtful. The CDR3 is 13 residues long. The germline gives CDR1 MNHNS, CDR2 SASEGT. The CDR3 loop is CASSEWRELIQYF. The CDR3 DNA is TGTGCCAGCAGTGAGTGGCGGGAGCTCATTCAGTACTTC.

The chain couples TRBV2 to TRBJ2-1, with a tentative D call TRBD2 (6 bases). The CDR3 spans 13 residues. V was clipped by 8 bases and J by 7 bases, with 15 bases between them. Germline CDR1 is SNHLY and CDR2 is FYNNEI. The CDR3 sequence is CASVAAGSNEQFF. CDR3 DNA sequence: TGTGCCAGCGTCGCGGCGGGAAGTAATGAGCAGTTCTTC.

This clonotype showed up just a few times. This rearrangement joins TRBV10-3 to TRBJ2-5; TRBD2 agrees at 10 bases. V gave up 4 bases and J gave up 2 bases; unmatched junction bases: 10. The CDR3 consists of 17 residues. The germline CDR1 and CDR2 sequences are ENHRY and SYGVKD. This CDR3 is CAISGSRTSGGQETQYF. The DNA of the CDR3 is TGTGCCATCAGTGGGTCCCGGACTAGCGGAGGTCAAGAGACCCAGTACTTC.

This chain links TRBV7-9 with TRBJ1-5; TRBD1 agrees at 10 bases. V gave up 5 bases and J gave up 2 bases; unmatched junction bases: 12. CDR3 length: 18 residues. The germline gives CDR1 SEHNR, CDR2 FQNEAQ (reference sequence). The CDR3 reads CASSPGQGGIFGNQPQHF. The CDR3 DNA follows: TGTGCCAGCAGCCCAGGACAGGGGGGAATTTTTGGCAATCAGCCCCAGCATTTT. The full variable domain, rest sourced from reference TRBV7-9 and TRBJ1-5, is DTGVSQNPRHKITKRGQNVTFRCDPISEHNRLYWYRQTLGQGPEFLTYFQNEAQLEKSRLLSDRFSAERPKGSFSTLEIQRTEQGDSAMYLCASSPGQGGIFGNQPQHFGDGTRLSIL.

About this clonotype: One end of the junction fails to match germline, which may point to a read error. This rearrangement joins TRBV29-1 to TRBJ2-3; D is undetermined. Looked up from germline, CDR1 is SQVTM and CDR2 is ANQGSEA. This CDR3 has 11 amino acids. The CDR3 loop is CGVARWDTQYF. CDR3 nucleotides: TGCGGCGTTGCCCGGTGGGATACGCAGTATTTT.

This clonotype showed up just a few times. V gene TRBV12-3 or TRBV12-4 combines with J gene TRBJ1-1; tentative D call: TRBD1 (6 bases). This CDR3 has 16 residues. Trimming shortened V by 7 bases and J by 1 base, and 19 bases separated the two germline ends. The CDR3 DNA sequence: TGTGCCAGCATCTCCGGACAGAGGGAGAGGAACACTGAAGCTTTCTTT. Residues: CASISGQRERNTEAFF.

This clonotype was recorded a few times. The rearrangement uses TRBV4-2 and TRBJ2-5, with 8 nucleotides matching TRBD2. The CDR3 is 16 amino acids. V was pared by 0 bases and J by 11 bases, with 14 bases of the junction left unmatched. Germline assignment: CDR1 LGHNA and CDR2 YNFKEQ. The CDR3 bases are TGTGCCAGCAGCCAAGACAGCGGGGGAACCTACAATGAGCAGTACTTC. It yields the protein CASSQDSGGTYNEQYF.

V usage is TRBV6-5 and J usage is TRBJ1-4, with 7 bases identical to TRBD1. CDR3 length: 12 residues. V was clipped by 8 bases and J by 8 bases; unmatched bases: 5. Germline values: CDR1 MNHEY, CDR2 SVGAGI. For the CDR3, the DNA is TGTGCCAGCGGGACAGCAGCCGAAAAACTGTTTTTT. It yields the protein CASGTAAEKLFF.

This clonotype was observed a handful of times. V gene TRBV21-1 combines with J gene TRBJ2-7. TRBV21-1 is flagged as a pseudogene. The CDR3 length is 12 residues. CDR3 sequence reads: CASSKGVYEQYF. CDR3 in DNA: TGTGCCAGCAGTAAGGGAGTCTACGAGCAGTACTTC.

The chain recombines TRBV6-2 or TRBV6-3 with TRBJ1-2, with D possibly being TRBD1 (5 bases). With 5 bases removed from V and 0 bases from J, the gap between germline ends came to 13 bases. The CDR3 sequence is 15 residues long. Looked up from germline, CDR1 is MNHEY and CDR2 is SVGEGT. The CDR3 DNA follows: TGTGCCAGCAGTCCTGACAGATTTACTAACTATGGCTACACCTTC. It codes for CASSPDRFTNYGYTF.

The chain has TRBV20-1 and TRBJ2-7; 7 bases line up with TRBD1. Trimming removed 3 bases from V and 3 bases from J; junction bases left unmatched: 8. The CDR3 has 14 amino acids. CDR1 is DFQATT, CDR2 SNEGSKA, per germline (reference sequence). The CDR3 reads CSARVRGSYYEQYF. The CDR3 nucleotides are TGCAGTGCTAGGGTCAGGGGGTCCTACTACGAGCAGTACTTC.